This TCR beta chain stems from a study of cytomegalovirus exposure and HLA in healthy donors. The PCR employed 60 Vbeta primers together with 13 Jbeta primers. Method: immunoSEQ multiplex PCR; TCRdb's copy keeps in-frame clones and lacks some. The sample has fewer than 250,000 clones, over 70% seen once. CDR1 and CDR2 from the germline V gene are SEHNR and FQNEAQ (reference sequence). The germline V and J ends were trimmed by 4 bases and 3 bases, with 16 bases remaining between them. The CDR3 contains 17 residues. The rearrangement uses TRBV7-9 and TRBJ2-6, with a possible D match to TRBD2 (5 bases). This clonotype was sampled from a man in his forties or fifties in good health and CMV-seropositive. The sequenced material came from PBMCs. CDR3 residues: CASSSHPGGVGANVLTF. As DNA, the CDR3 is TGTGCCAGCAGCTCACACCCAGGAGGAGTTGGGGCCAACGTCCTGACTTTC.